A selection of T cell receptor beta chains follows, all from one sample in a study of blood T cell repertoires in COVID-19. TCRdb's table, derived via immunoSEQ multiplex PCR, lists solely in-frame clones and lacks some. The table lists over 250,000 clones, 80% to 90% of them singletons. The sample was peripheral blood. Receptors originate from a woman aged 40 to 49 who had recovered from COVID-19. Both conserved end residues are part of each CDR3. The D gene is left open where the match is weak.

TRBD1,TRBV18,CASSHSDRGGEQYF
NA,TRBV6-5,CASSYAGQLYTF
TRBD1,TRBV9,CASSVTDRGRLGETQYF
TRBD2,TRBV5-6,CASSASGAGDEQYF
TRBD1,TRBV5-4,CASSWDRGQGTYEQYF
TRBD2,TRBV6-5,CASSYVLAGGRETQYF
NA,TRBV11-2,CASSPRLADTQYF
NA,TRBV10-3,CAIRDHLGGSLDTQYF
NA,TRBV29-1,CSVVTLEAFF
NA,TRBV7-9,CASTSTSYNEQFF
NA,TRBV11-1,CASSLASGGEQFF
NA,TRBV3-1/TRBV3-2,CASSQEVGGAETQYF
NA,TRBV11-3,CASSLGRGGPGTEAFF
TRBD1,TRBV23-1,CAAFKGQGFRANEKLFF
NA,TRBV2,CASSVRADRGLSNQPQHF
NA,TRBV5-4,CASSSGDRRLHF
NA,TRBV19,CASTPRGGAGYTF
NA,TRBV27,CASSSSDYGYTF
TRBD1,TRBV18,CASSPRGGRSYEQYF
NA,TRBV24-1,CATSGAGSYNEQFF
TRBD1,TRBV7-9,CASSLWSGTGDQPQHF
TRBD2,TRBV9,CASSTGLAGVMGELFF
TRBD1,TRBV5-1,CASSSVAGGDGYTF
TRBD1,TRBV10-3,CAISESTGGWGDEQFF
NA,TRBV19,CASSPLTGLNTEAFF
TRBD1,TRBV18,CASSPPTGDEDEKLFF
TRBD1,TRBV2,CASRLALTGVQGYTF
TRBD1,TRBV6-5,CASSYGTGFNIQYF
NA,TRBV3-1/TRBV3-2,CATARGVGGETQYF
TRBD1,TRBV23-1,CASSQSSFNRGNEQFF
NA,TRBV19,CASIPQGLNTEAFF
TRBD1,TRBV7-9,CASSSSGTTGGAYGYTF
NA,TRBV5-6,CASSRRTYTDTQYF
NA,TRBV2,CASSPQLGGDGDTQYF
NA,TRBV19,CASSIRGSSRLWGYTF
NA,TRBV30,CAWSFRVRTEAFF
NA,TRBV19,CASSPRYMSDTQYF
NA,TRBV7-6,CASTPLGGGGTEAFF
TRBD2,TRBV5-1,CASSWNAAGDTDTQYF
NA,TRBV5-4,CASSPRTVSPYNEQFF
TRBD2,TRBV10-3,CATGLAGAQETQYF
NA,TRBV27,CASSFAGSLPGELFF
TRBD1,TRBV7-3,CASSPSRDRDNEQFF
NA,TRBV5-1,CASSHRAEYEQYF
NA,TRBV27,CASSLRPERGYTF
NA,TRBV14,CASSLRGSNSPLHF
NA,TRBV9,CASSPRGKGIIYEQYF
NA,TRBV24-1,CATRDLLTDTQYF
TRBD1,TRBV19,CASRDRGPGTDTQYF
NA,TRBV6-1,CASSERVRVPETQYF
TRBD1,TRBV25-1,CASSDGQGYGYTF
TRBD1,TRBV20-1,CSASSTGLNTEAFF